The 23 T cell receptor beta chains listed next were all sequenced from one sample in a study of blood T cell repertoires in COVID-19. Only in-frame clones appear in the TCRdb table, and some are missing; sequencing was by immunoSEQ multiplex PCR. The table has roughly 200,000 clones, approximately 86% seen once. Sequences were obtained from PBMCs or T cells enriched from blood (not recorded which). The receptors were sampled from a woman aged 25-40 years who had been exposed to COVID-19.

V gene TRBV13 combines with J gene TRBJ2-5; TRBD2 aligns across 7 bases. The V segment lost 6 bases and the J segment 5 bases; nucleotides outside the gene matches: 3. The CDR3 runs 12 residues. Germline loops: CDR1 PRHDT, CDR2 FYEKMQ (reference sequence). DNA for the CDR3: TGTGCCAGCAGTCGAGCGGGGGAGACCCAGTACTTC. It translates to CASSRAGETQYF.

The chain recombines TRBV6-1 with TRBJ2-1; D is possibly TRBD1 (6 bases). Germline lookup yields CDR1 MNHNS and CDR2 SASEGT. With 1 base removed from V and 14 bases from J, the gap between germline ends came to 12 bases. There are 12 residues in the CDR3. The CDR3 loop reads CASSEGGRQEFF. CDR3 sequence (DNA): TGTGCCAGCAGTGAAGGGGGGAGACAGGAGTTCTTC.

The chain employs TRBV7-9 and TRBJ1-1, with D tentatively TRBD1 (6 bases). V lost 4 bases and J 4 bases, leaving 13 bases between the germline ends. The CDR3 has 14 residues. Germline V lookup: CDR1 SEHNR, CDR2 FQNEAQ (reference sequence). The CDR3 loop reads CASSSQGDATEAFF. The CDR3 DNA is TGTGCCAGCAGCTCACAGGGTGATGCCACTGAAGCTTTCTTT.

This clone came up a few times. The chain links TRBV10-1 to TRBJ1-1; tentative D call: TRBD1 (6 bases). There are 14 residues in the CDR3. Germline CDR1 is WNHNN and CDR2 is SYGVQD (reference sequence). V lost 7 bases and J 3 bases, leaving 15 bases between the germline ends. In DNA, the CDR3 is TGCGCCAGCACCCGGAATGCAGGGGACACTGAAGCTTTCTTT. This sequence encodes CASTRNAGDTEAFF.

J is TRBJ1-3 and V is TRBV4-1, with D unresolved. V lost 3 bases and J lost 4, with 10 bases in between. The CDR3 sequence is 14 residues long. In germline, CDR1 is MGHRA, CDR2 YSYEKL. CDR3 protein: CASSHPHGGNTIYF. CDR3 DNA: TGCGCCAGCAGCCACCCCCATGGCGGAAACACCATATATTTT.

V and J are TRBV5-4 and TRBJ2-2; TRBD1 aligns across 8 bases. The CDR3 has 15 amino acids. The germline V gene encodes CDR1 SGHNT and CDR2 YYREEE (reference sequence). The V and J ends lost 4 bases and 3 bases, in that order; junction bases with no gene match: 5. CDR3 in amino acids: CASSLGTGYTGELFF. CDR3 bases: TGTGCCAGCAGCCTAGGGACAGGATACACCGGGGAGCTGTTTTTT.

J is TRBJ1-1 and V is TRBV5-1; no reliable D call. Germline lookup yields CDR1 SGHRS and CDR2 YFSETQ. This CDR3 has 15 amino acids. V shed 4 bases and J shed 1 base, with 14 bases lying between them. The CDR3 DNA reads TGCGCCAGCAGCAATGGCAGGTTCGGGAACACTGAAGCTTTCTTT. Its protein is CASSNGRFGNTEAFF. Complete variable domain (other parts from reference TRBV5-1 and TRBJ1-1): KAGVTQTPRYLIKTRGQQVTLSCSPISGHRSVSWYQQTPGQGLQFLFEYFSETQRNKGNFPGRFSGRQFSNSRSEMNVSTLELGDSALYLCASSNGRFGNTEAFFGQGTRLTVV.

J is TRBJ2-7 and V is TRBV6-1; 11 positions match TRBD1. Germline V gene data show CDR1 as MNHNS and CDR2 as SASEGT. This CDR3 region has 15 residues. The trim removed 0 bases at V and 3 bases at J, leaving 1 base unmatched. DNA for the CDR3: TGTGCCAGCAGTGAAGCCGGGACAGGGGGCTACGAGCAGTACTTC. Its translation: CASSEAGTGGYEQYF.

This clone has just one count. The gene calls are TRBV9 and TRBJ1-2; TRBD1 might be the D (6 bases). The CDR3 has 16 amino acids. The germline gives CDR1 SGDLS, CDR2 YYNGEE. Between the trimmed V and J ends, which lost 5 bases and 4 bases, there was a span of 21 bases. The CDR3 region has the DNA TGTGCCAGCAGTTTAGACGGGACACCGCTTGGCTATGGCTACACCTTC. Protein: CASSLDGTPLGYGYTF.

This clone was detected many times. This rearrangement joins TRBV7-8 to TRBJ2-7; 9 bases fit TRBD1. In germline, CDR1 is SGHVS, CDR2 FQNEAQ. Germline trimming cut 2 bases from V and 6 bases from J; bases unmatched to any gene: 8. This CDR3 comprises 15 residues. CDR3 sequence reads: CASSLKRDRVAEQYF. DNA of the CDR3: TGTGCCAGCAGCTTAAAACGGGACAGGGTGGCCGAGCAGTACTTC. The variable domain in full, completed from reference TRBV7-8 and TRBJ2-7, reads GAGVSQSPRYKVAKRGQDVALRCDPISGHVSLFWYQQALGQGPEFLTYFQNEAQLDKSGLPSDRFFAERPEGSVSTLKIQRTQQEDSAVYLCASSLKRDRVAEQYFGPGTRLTVT.

This chain connects TRBV11-2 to TRBJ2-3; 10 bases are a match to TRBD2. Trimming at V came to 2 bases and at J to 4 bases, leaving 6 bases not matched to a gene. The CDR3 loop spans 16 amino acids. Germline V gene data show CDR1 as SGHAT and CDR2 as FQNNGV. CDR3 protein: CASSLSGAGGPDTQYF. The CDR3 region has the DNA TGTGCCAGCAGCTTAAGCGGAGCGGGGGGGCCAGATACGCAGTATTTT. The complete variable domain, with remaining parts taken from reference TRBV11-2 and TRBJ2-3, reads EAGVAQSPRYKIIEKRQSVAFWCNPISGHATLYWYQQILGQGPKLLIQFQNNGVVDDSQLPKDRFSAERLKGVDSTLKIQPAKLEDSAVYLCASSLSGAGGPDTQYFGPGTRLTVL.

The chain links TRBV11-3 to TRBJ2-3, with a tentative D call TRBD1 (7 bases). The V gene's germline CDR1 is SGHNT and CDR2 YENEEA. The CDR3 sequence is 17 residues long. Trimming took 5 bases from V and 4 from J, leaving 22 bases between them. The CDR3 region has the DNA TGTGCCAGCAGCCCCGGAACAGGGGTTTCTAGCGCAGATACGCAGTATTTT. It translates to CASSPGTGVSSADTQYF.

Comments on this clone: This sample also contains other DNA sequences that code for the same CDR3. This chain joins TRBV11-2 and TRBJ1-2; D not certain. The CDR3 is 14 amino acids. Germline values: CDR1 SGHAT, CDR2 FQNNGV. V lost 0 bases to trimming and J lost 2 bases, with 7 bases between them. Written as DNA, the CDR3 is TGTGCCAGCAGCTTAGATCTGGGCAACTATGGCTACACCTTC. Translated, it gives CASSLDLGNYGYTF.

The V call is TRBV27, the J call TRBJ1-1, with 11 bases that match TRBD1. Looked up from germline, CDR1 is MNHEY and CDR2 is SMNVEV (reference sequence). The CDR3 length is 15 residues. Unmatched junction bases numbered 10, after V lost 8 bases and J lost 5 bases. DNA of the CDR3: TGTGCCAGCCAACTGCTTGGACAGGGGGCGACTGAAGCTTTCTTT. Its protein product is CASQLLGQGATEAFF.

This clone came up a few times. This sequence joins TRBV20-1 and TRBJ1-5; TRBD1 matches at 11 bases. The CDR3 has 14 residues. Germline CDR1 and CDR2: DFQATT and SNEGSKA (reference sequence). Trimming took 3 bases from V and 6 from J; bases not matched to a gene: 4. The CDR3 spells CSASGQGAIQPQHF. DNA of the CDR3: TGCAGTGCTAGTGGACAGGGGGCTATTCAGCCCCAGCATTTT.

V is TRBV5-1 and J is TRBJ2-7; TRBD1 agrees at 10 bases. With 3 bases clipped from V and 4 bases from J, the junction kept 4 bases outside the gene matches. The CDR3 loop spans 14 amino acids. Germline CDR1 reads SGHRS; CDR2 reads YFSETQ. CDR3 nucleotides: TGCGCCAGCAGCTGGCCGGGACAGGGGTACGAGCAGTACTTC. Translation gives CASSWPGQGYEQYF.

This clone occurred once. DNA of the CDR3: TGTGCCAGCAGCTACCGGACAGGTATAGCCAAAAACATTCAGTACTTC. Translating gives CASSYRTGIAKNIQYF. The rearrangement uses TRBV5-6 and TRBJ2-4, with 7 nucleotides matching TRBD1. Per germline, CDR1 SGHDT and CDR2 YYEEEE. Germline trimming cut 3 bases from V and 0 bases from J; bases unmatched to any gene: 6. CDR3 length: 16 amino acids.

Only one count was recorded for this clone. The V gene is TRBV9, the J gene TRBJ1-5; no reliable D call. Germline CDR1 SGDLS, CDR2 YYNGEE. This CDR3 comprises 14 residues. Trimming left V 0 bases short and J 6 bases short, with 10 bases between. The CDR3 sequence: CASSVAEHGQPQHF. CDR3 in DNA: TGTGCCAGCAGCGTAGCGGAGCACGGTCAGCCCCAGCATTTT. The full variable domain, completed using reference TRBV9 and TRBJ1-5, is DSGVTQTPKHLITATGQRVTLRCSPRSGDLSVYWYQQSLDQGLQFLIQYYNGEERAKGNILERFSAQQFPDLHSELNLSSLELGDSALYFCASSVAEHGQPQHFGDGTRLSIL.

V gene TRBV7-2 combines with J gene TRBJ2-7; perhaps TRBD2 as D (6 bases). The germline V and J ends were trimmed by 1 base and 2 bases, with 15 bases remaining between them. This CDR3 region has 16 residues. Germline V gene sequence: CDR1 SGHTA, CDR2 FQGNSA. Here the CDR3 DNA reads TGTGCCAGCAGCTTAGGGGCACCAGGACTACCCTACGAGCAGTACTTC. This translates into CASSLGAPGLPYEQYF. Variable domain in full (rest from reference TRBV7-2 and TRBJ2-7): GAGVSQSPSNKVTEKGKDVELRCDPISGHTALYWYRQSLGQGLEFLIYFQGNSAPDKSGLPSDRFSAERTGGSVSTLTIQRTQQEDSAVYLCASSLGAPGLPYEQYFGPGTRLTVT.

The V call is TRBV2, the J call TRBJ2-5, with D possibly matching TRBD2 (5 bases). CDR1 is SNHLY, CDR2 FYNNEI, per germline. Between the trimmed V and J ends, which lost 5 bases and 9 bases, there was a span of 10 bases. This CDR3 spans 11 amino acids. The CDR3 is CASSSVRAQYF. The CDR3 DNA follows: TGTGCCAGCAGTTCGGTGCGGGCCCAGTACTTC.

This clone has just one count. The chain employs TRBV14 and TRBJ1-3; unclear D gene. The CDR3 runs to 16 residues. V shed 1 base and J shed 0 bases, with 10 bases lying between them. The V gene's germline CDR1 is SGHDN and CDR2 FVKESK. CDR3 amino acids: CASSQVAVSSGNTIYF. In nucleotides, the CDR3 is TGTGCCAGCAGCCAAGTGGCGGTGAGCTCTGGAAACACCATATATTTT.

The count of this clone is one. This chain links TRBV25-1 with TRBJ1-1; 10 bases fit TRBD1. CDR1 is MGHDK and CDR2 is SYGVNS in the germline V gene. The CDR3 spans 14 residues. Unmatched junction bases numbered 4, after V lost 6 bases and J lost 3 bases. The CDR3 is CASRRTGGDTEAFF. The CDR3 DNA sequence: TGTGCCAGCAGGCGGACAGGGGGAGACACTGAAGCTTTCTTT.

The V call is TRBV5-6, the J call TRBJ2-7; perhaps TRBD1 as D (5 bases). The CDR3 is 14 amino acids. V was trimmed by 2 bases and J by 4 bases, leaving 13 bases between them. CDR1 and CDR2 from the germline V gene are SGHDT and YYEEEE. The CDR3 DNA is TGTGCCAGCAGCTTTAGGAACAGACAGTACGAGCAGTACTTC. It translates to CASSFRNRQYEQYF.